The clone carrying this TCR beta chain was recorded a few times. The sample belongs to a study of blood T cell repertoires in COVID-19. Sequencing used immunoSEQ multiplex PCR; TCRdb keeps in-frame clones, though not all of them. The profile shows some 490,000 clones, 75% to 90% of them singletons. Participant reports of clinical history set cohort assignment. What was sequenced was PBMCs or T cells enriched from blood (not recorded which). The TCR originated in a woman aged 55-70 years who had recovered from COVID-19.

The CDR3 reads CASSSPGSDTEAFF. In DNA, the CDR3 is TGTGCCAGCAGCTCTCCAGGGTCGGACACTGAAGCTTTCTTT. The chain recombines TRBV5-4 with TRBJ1-1, with a weak D call TRBD1 (5 bases). Germline V gives CDR1 SGHNT, CDR2 YYREEE (reference sequence). V dropped 3 bases and J dropped 3 bases, with 12 bases sitting between them. The CDR3 has 14 amino acids.